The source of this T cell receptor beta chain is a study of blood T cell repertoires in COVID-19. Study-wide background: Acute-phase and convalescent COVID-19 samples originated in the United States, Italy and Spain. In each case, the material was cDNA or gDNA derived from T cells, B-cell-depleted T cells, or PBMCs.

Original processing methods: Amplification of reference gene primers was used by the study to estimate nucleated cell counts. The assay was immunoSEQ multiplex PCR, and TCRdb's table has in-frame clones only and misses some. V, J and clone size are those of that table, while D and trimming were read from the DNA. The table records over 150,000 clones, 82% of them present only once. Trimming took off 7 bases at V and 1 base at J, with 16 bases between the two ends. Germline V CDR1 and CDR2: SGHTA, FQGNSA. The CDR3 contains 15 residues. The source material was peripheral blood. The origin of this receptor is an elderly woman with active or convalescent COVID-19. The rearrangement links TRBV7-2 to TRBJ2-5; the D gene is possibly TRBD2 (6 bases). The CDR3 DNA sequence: TGTGCCAGCACTCCGATGTGGCGGGGCCAAGAGACCCAGTACTTC. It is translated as CASTPMWRGQETQYF.